This T cell receptor (beta chain) was identified during a study of T cell responses to AZD1222 COVID-19 vaccine. Whole-study findings and limits: Elevations in Spike-specific TCR breadth and depth followed administration of two AZD1222 doses.

CDR1 and CDR2 (germline): SGDLS, YYNGEE. The CDR3 consists of 15 residues. The V end was cut by 0 bases, the J end by 6 bases, with 12 bases between. About this clone: Its specificity is not known.

TCRdb's copy holds only in-frame clones and misses some; the assay was immunoSEQ multiplex PCR. The sample records about 92,000 clones, almost 90% being singletons. The chain has TRBV9 and TRBJ2-2, with D possibly matching TRBD1 (6 bases). The sample in question was peripheral blood, obtained on day 0 of MenACWY control vaccination. This TCR was sampled from an adult in good health. Here the CDR3 reads CASSVEYRAAGELFF. Written as DNA, the CDR3 is TGTGCCAGCAGCGTAGAATACAGGGCAGCCGGGGAGCTGTTTTTT.